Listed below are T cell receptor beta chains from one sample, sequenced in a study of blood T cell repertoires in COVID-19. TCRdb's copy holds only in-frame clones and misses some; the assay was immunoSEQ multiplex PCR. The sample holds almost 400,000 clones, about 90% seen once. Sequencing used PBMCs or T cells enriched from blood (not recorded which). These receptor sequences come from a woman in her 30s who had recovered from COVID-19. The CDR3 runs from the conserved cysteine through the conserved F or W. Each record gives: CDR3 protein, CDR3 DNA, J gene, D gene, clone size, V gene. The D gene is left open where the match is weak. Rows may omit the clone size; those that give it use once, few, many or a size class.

CAWTKDIEEKLFF,TGTGCCTGGACTAAGGACATAGAGGAAAAACTGTTTTTT,TRBJ1-4,.,.,TRBV30
CASSLFPIPTEQQFF,TGTGCCAGCAGCTTATTCCCCATTCCGACAGAACAGCAGTTCTTC,TRBJ2-1,.,.,TRBV7-2
CASSPQTGGGTEAFF,TGTGCCAGCTCACCTCAGACAGGGGGCGGCACTGAAGCTTTCTTT,TRBJ1-1,TRBD1,once,TRBV18
CASRVPGQGTEAFF,TGTGCCAGCAGAGTCCCGGGACAGGGCACTGAAGCTTTCTTT,TRBJ1-1,TRBD1,.,TRBV28
CASSLRTGRYHEQYF,TGTGCCAGCAGCTTAAGGACAGGGCGGTACCACGAGCAGTACTTC,TRBJ2-7,TRBD1,.,TRBV7-9
CARRRRGGSYNEQFF,TGCGCCCGCCGCCGGCGGGGAGGCTCCTACAATGAGCAGTTCTTC,TRBJ2-1,.,once,TRBV10-1
CASSYQGAYGNTIYF,TGTGCCAGTAGTTACCAGGGGGCGTACGGAAACACCATATATTTT,TRBJ1-3,TRBD1,.,TRBV19
CASSQDGLAAANTGELFF,TGCGCCAGCAGCCAAGACGGACTAGCGGCCGCGAACACCGGGGAGCTGTTTTTT,TRBJ2-2,TRBD2,.,TRBV4-1
CASSWGVNTEAFF,TGTGCCAGCAGCTGGGGGGTGAACACTGAAGCTTTCTTT,TRBJ1-1,.,.,TRBV11-3
CASSFNQGGGYTF,TGTGCCAGCAGTTTTAATCAGGGAGGCGGCTACACCTTC,TRBJ1-2,.,few,TRBV12-3/TRBV12-4
CATRLGGGGSDEQFF,TGTGCCACCCGCCTCGGAGGGGGAGGGAGCGATGAGCAGTTCTTC,TRBJ2-1,.,.,TRBV24-1
CASSIGGGATDTQYF,TGTGCCAGTAGTATAGGTGGGGGGGCCACAGATACGCAGTATTTT,TRBJ2-3,.,.,TRBV19
CASSLGGYLEKLFF,TGTGCCAGCAGCCTTGGGGGGTACCTTGAAAAACTGTTTTTT,TRBJ1-4,.,.,TRBV7-9
CASGQGDTEAFF,TGCGCCAGCGGGCAGGGGGACACTGAAGCTTTCTTT,TRBJ1-1,TRBD1,.,TRBV5-1
CASSPPPLTSGGAGEQFF,TGTGCCAGCAGCCCGCCCCCCCTGACCAGCGGGGGGGCCGGAGAGCAGTTCTTC,TRBJ2-1,TRBD2,.,TRBV3-1/TRBV3-2
CASGFEGVSGNTIYF,TGTGCTAGTGGTTTCGAAGGGGTCTCTGGAAACACCATATATTTT,TRBJ1-3,.,.,TRBV12-5
CAISERPDRGYGYTF,TGTGCCATCAGTGAGAGACCGGACAGGGGCTATGGCTACACCTTC,TRBJ1-2,TRBD1,.,TRBV10-3
CATSDLTSGSFQETQYF,TGTGCCACCAGTGATTTGACTAGCGGGAGCTTTCAAGAGACCCAGTACTTC,TRBJ2-5,TRBD2,.,TRBV24-1
CASSPGTSKQTQYF,TGTGCCAGCAGTCCCGGGACTAGCAAACAGACCCAGTACTTC,TRBJ2-5,TRBD2,.,TRBV11-2
CASTFLENEQFF,TGTGCCAGCACCTTCCTAGAGAATGAGCAGTTCTTC,TRBJ2-1,.,.,TRBV12-3/TRBV12-4
CASSVESRGRNYGYTF,TGTGCCAGCAGCGTAGAATCCAGGGGAAGAAACTATGGCTACACCTTC,TRBJ1-2,.,.,TRBV9
CASSPRATAGETQYF,TGTGCCAGCAGCCCTCGTGCCACCGCGGGAGAGACCCAGTACTTC,TRBJ2-5,.,.,TRBV11-2
CASSSNMNTEAFF,TGCGCCAGCAGCTCGAACATGAACACTGAAGCTTTCTTT,TRBJ1-1,.,.,TRBV5-1
CASSQGQGRTNEKLFF,TGTGCCAGCAGCCAGGGACAGGGGCGGACTAATGAAAAACTGTTTTTT,TRBJ1-4,TRBD1,.,TRBV4-2
CASSYVTDYGYTF,TGTGCCAGCAGTTACGTGACAGATTATGGCTACACCTTC,TRBJ1-2,.,.,TRBV6-2/TRBV6-3
CASSIIGTGGGEQFF,TGTGCCAGTAGTATAATCGGGACAGGGGGTGGTGAGCAGTTCTTC,TRBJ2-1,TRBD1,.,TRBV19
CASSLLAGNEQYF,TGTGCCAGCAGTTTACTAGCGGGGAACGAGCAGTACTTC,TRBJ2-7,TRBD2,.,TRBV12-3/TRBV12-4
CAWRFGSAETQYF,TGTGCCTGGCGCTTTGGGAGCGCGGAGACCCAGTACTTC,TRBJ2-5,.,.,TRBV30
CASSFRPGQGNTEAFF,TGTGCCAGCAGCTTCCGCCCGGGACAGGGTAACACTGAAGCTTTCTTT,TRBJ1-1,TRBD1,.,TRBV13
CASSRDSRYQPQHF,TGCGCCAGCAGCCGGGACAGCAGATATCAGCCCCAGCATTTT,TRBJ1-5,TRBD1,.,TRBV5-1
CASSLATGGGGAHYEQYF,TGTGCCAGCAGCTTAGCCACCGGGGGGGGAGGGGCCCACTACGAGCAGTACTTC,TRBJ2-7,TRBD2,.,TRBV7-8
CAWSVGWDNSYNEQFF,TGTGCCTGGAGTGTAGGTTGGGACAACTCCTACAATGAGCAGTTCTTC,TRBJ2-1,.,few,TRBV30
CSVEDRTGHTF,TGCAGCGTTGAAGACAGGACAGGCCACACCTTT,TRBJ1-1,TRBD1,.,TRBV29-1
CASRIGGYYNEQFF,TGTGCCAGCCGAATTGGGGGCTACTACAATGAGCAGTTCTTC,TRBJ2-1,.,.,TRBV27
CASSLGGLLAGPYEQYF,TGTGCCAGCAGCTTAGGAGGTTTACTAGCGGGGCCCTACGAGCAGTACTTC,TRBJ2-7,TRBD2,.,TRBV7-2
CASSRRTELNTEAFF,TGTGCCAGCAGCAGGAGGACCGAACTGAACACTGAAGCTTTCTTT,TRBJ1-1,.,.,TRBV6-5
CASSLPTGAYEQYF,TGTGCCAGCAGCTTACCGACAGGGGCCTACGAGCAGTACTTC,TRBJ2-7,TRBD1,.,TRBV11-2
CASSHVGTRQEQYF,TGTGCCAGCAGTCACGTGGGGACTAGGCAGGAGCAGTACTTC,TRBJ2-7,TRBD2,.,TRBV4-2
CASSILGGRTDTQYF,TGTGCCAGTAGTATCCTCGGGGGGCGCACAGATACGCAGTATTTT,TRBJ2-3,.,.,TRBV19